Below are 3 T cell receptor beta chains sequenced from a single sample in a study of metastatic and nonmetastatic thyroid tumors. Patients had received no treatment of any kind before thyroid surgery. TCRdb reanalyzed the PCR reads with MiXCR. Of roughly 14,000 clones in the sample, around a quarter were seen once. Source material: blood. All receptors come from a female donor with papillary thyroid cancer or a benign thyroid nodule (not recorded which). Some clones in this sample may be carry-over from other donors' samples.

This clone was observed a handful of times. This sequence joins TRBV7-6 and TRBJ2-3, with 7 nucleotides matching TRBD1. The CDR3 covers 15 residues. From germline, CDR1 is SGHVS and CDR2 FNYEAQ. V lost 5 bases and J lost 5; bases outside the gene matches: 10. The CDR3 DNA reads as TGTGCCAGCAGCCTCACGAGCAGGGGGAGAGATACGCAGTATTTT. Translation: CASSLTSRGRDTQYF.

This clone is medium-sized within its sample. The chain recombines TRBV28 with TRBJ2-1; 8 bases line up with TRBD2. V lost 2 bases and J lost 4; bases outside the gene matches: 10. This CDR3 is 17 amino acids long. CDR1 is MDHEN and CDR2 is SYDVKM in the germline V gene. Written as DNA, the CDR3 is TGTGCCAGCAGTTTACTCAAAAGCGGGGGCGAATACAATGAGCAGTTCTTC. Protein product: CASSLLKSGGEYNEQFF. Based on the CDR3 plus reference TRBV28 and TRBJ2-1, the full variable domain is DVKVTQSSRYLVKRTGEKVFLECVQDMDHENMFWYRQDPGLGLRLIYFSYDVKMKEKGDIPEGYSVSREKKERFSLILESASTNQTSMYLCASSLLKSGGEYNEQFFGPGTRLTVL.

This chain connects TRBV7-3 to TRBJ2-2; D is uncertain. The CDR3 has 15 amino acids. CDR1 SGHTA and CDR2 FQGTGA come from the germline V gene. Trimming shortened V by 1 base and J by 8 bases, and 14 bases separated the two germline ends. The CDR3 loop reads CASSLNSGSTGELFF. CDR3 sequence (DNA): TGTGCCAGCAGCTTAAATTCCGGGTCGACTGGGGAGCTGTTTTTT.